The 13 T cell receptor beta chains below come from one sample, sequenced in a study of CD8 T cells in Susac syndrome. Random hexamers primed reverse transcription of about 0.5 to 1 ug RNA. TCRdb re-called the immunoSEQ multiplex PCR reads with MiXCR, one entry per CDR3 protein. Among 170,000 or so distinct CDR3 sequences listed, roughly 94% were seen once. The source material was CD4+ T cells from PBMCs. The receptor source for this set is a human donor with Susac syndrome.

The chain links TRBV14 to TRBJ2-5; TRBD1 matches 8 bases. Germline CDR1 SGHDN, CDR2 FVKESK. This CDR3 spans 14 amino acids. The V and J ends lost 1 base and 4 bases, in that order; junction bases with no gene match: 2. CDR3 sequence reads: CASSQVGQGETQYF. CDR3 nucleotides: TGTGCCAGCAGCCAAGTAGGACAGGGAGAGACCCAGTACTTC.

The chain employs TRBV27 and TRBJ1-2; 7 nucleotides line up with TRBD1. V gave up 4 bases and J gave up 6 bases; unmatched junction bases: 5. The CDR3 is 13 amino acids. Looked up from germline, CDR1 is MNHEY and CDR2 is SMNVEV (reference sequence). The CDR3 DNA reads TGTGCCAGCAGTTCACATACAGGGGATGGCTACACCTTC. Translating it yields CASSSHTGDGYTF.

This chain links TRBV24-1 with TRBJ2-7; a possible D gene is TRBD2 (7 bases). Germline CDR1 KGHDR, CDR2 SFDVKD. Trimming shortened V by 9 bases and J by 0 bases, and 17 bases separated the two germline ends. The CDR3 contains 15 residues. CDR3 nucleotide sequence: TGTGCCACCGGAGCAGGGGAGGGGAGCTCCTACGAGCAGTACTTC. Its translation is CATGAGEGSSYEQYF.

This sequence joins TRBV24-1 and TRBJ2-5; either TRBD1 or TRBD2 may supply D (5 bases each). This CDR3 is built from 14 residues. The germline V and J ends were trimmed by 2 bases and 5 bases, with 11 bases remaining between them. Germline V gene lookup returns CDR1 KGHDR and CDR2 SFDVKD. The CDR3 protein is CATSDSGAGETQYF. CDR3 coding DNA: TGTGCCACCAGTGATTCCGGGGCAGGGGAGACCCAGTACTTC.

This clonotype was seen only a few times. J is TRBJ1-2 and V is TRBV18; 7 bases match TRBD1. CDR3 size: 13 residues. The germline V gene has CDR1 KGHSH and CDR2 LQKENI. V dropped 4 bases and J dropped 4; count of bases not matched to a gene: 3. The CDR3 region has the DNA TGTGCCAGCTCACGGACAGGAGGCTATGGCTACACCTTC. Translation: CASSRTGGYGYTF.

The chain carries TRBV29-1 and TRBJ1-5, with D uncertain. Trimming stripped 4 bases from V and 7 bases from J, with 14 bases between. In germline, CDR1 is SQVTM, CDR2 ANQGSEA. The CDR3 spans 13 residues. The chain's CDR3 is CSVVKGPGQPQHF. Here the CDR3 DNA reads TGCAGCGTTGTTAAGGGTCCAGGACAGCCCCAGCATTTT.

This clonotype was detected once. The J gene is TRBJ2-1, the V gene TRBV6-1, with a weak D call TRBD1 (6 bases). V was trimmed by 6 bases and J by 9 bases, leaving 12 bases between them. The CDR3 has 12 amino acids. Germline V gene data show CDR1 as MNHNS and CDR2 as SASEGT. The CDR3 loop is CASSRGKIEQFF. In nucleotides, the CDR3 is TGTGCCAGCAGCAGGGGAAAGATTGAGCAGTTCTTC.

The V gene is TRBV7-8, the J gene TRBJ1-6, with TRBD1 matching over 9 bases. V was clipped by 1 base and J by 7 bases; unmatched bases: 2. CDR1 is SGHVS, CDR2 FQNEAQ, per germline. The CDR3 covers 15 residues. The CDR3 DNA reads TGTGCCAGCAGCTTAGGGACAGGGGAAAATTCACCCCTCCACTTT. Translated, it gives CASSLGTGENSPLHF. The complete variable domain, with remaining parts taken from reference TRBV7-8 and TRBJ1-6, reads GAGVSQSPRYKVAKRGQDVALRCDPISGHVSLFWYQQALGQGPEFLTYFQNEAQLDKSGLPSDRFFAERPEGSVSTLKIQRTQQEDSAVYLCASSLGTGENSPLHFGNGTRLTVT.

V usage is TRBV7-6 and J usage is TRBJ2-1; 8 nucleotides agree with TRBD2. Germline V gives CDR1 SGHVS, CDR2 FNYEAQ. V gave up 8 bases and J gave up 1 base; unmatched junction bases: 7. This CDR3 comprises 15 residues. CDR3 in amino acids: CASLAGGLSYNEQFF. CDR3 nucleotide sequence: TGTGCCAGCTTGGCGGGGGGCCTTTCCTACAATGAGCAGTTCTTC.

J is TRBJ2-7 and V is TRBV20-1; TRBD2 matches 10 bases. With V trimmed by 2 bases and J by 4 bases, 2 bases remained unmatched. Germline values: CDR1 DFQATT, CDR2 SNEGSKA (reference sequence). The CDR3 is 13 residues long. The CDR3 protein is CSARLAGVYEQYF. The DNA of the CDR3 is TGCAGTGCTAGACTAGCGGGGGTATACGAGCAGTACTTC.

V and J are TRBV2 and TRBJ2-7; TRBD2 aligns across 15 bases. The germline V gene encodes CDR1 SNHLY and CDR2 FYNNEI. Trimming at V came to 6 bases and at J to 4 bases, leaving 1 base not matched to a gene. This CDR3 comprises 14 residues. The CDR3 DNA reads as TGTGCCAGCAGGGGGACTAGCGGGGGGTACGAGCAGTACTTC. Translated, it gives CASRGTSGGYEQYF. The full variable domain, in which reference TRBV2 and TRBJ2-7 provide the parts outside the CDR3, is EPEVTQTPSHQVTQMGQEVILRCVPISNHLYFYWYRQILGQKVEFLVSFYNNEISEKSEIFDDQFSVERPDGSNFTLKIRSTKLEDSAMYFCASRGTSGGYEQYFGPGTRLTVT.

This clonotype was found once. The chain combines TRBV4-3 with TRBJ1-4, with 8 bases matching TRBD1. The CDR3 is 19 residues long. Germline lookup yields CDR1 LGHNA and CDR2 YSLEER. The J segment lost 1 base and the V segment lost 0 bases, leaving 10 bases of the junction unmatched. In nucleotides, the CDR3 is TGCGCCAGCAGCCAAGATTTGGCAGGGGGCTTGAAAACTAATGAAAAACTGTTTTTT. This gives the protein CASSQDLAGGLKTNEKLFF.

V usage is TRBV25-1 and J usage is TRBJ2-4; TRBD1 aligns across 8 bases. This CDR3 is built from 16 residues. With V trimmed by 6 bases and J by 4 bases, 11 bases remained unmatched. CDR1 MGHDK and CDR2 SYGVNS come from the germline V gene. CDR3 nucleotide sequence: TGTGCCAGCAGCCAGATGGGGACAGGACCTAAAAACATTCAGTACTTC. It encodes CASSQMGTGPKNIQYF.